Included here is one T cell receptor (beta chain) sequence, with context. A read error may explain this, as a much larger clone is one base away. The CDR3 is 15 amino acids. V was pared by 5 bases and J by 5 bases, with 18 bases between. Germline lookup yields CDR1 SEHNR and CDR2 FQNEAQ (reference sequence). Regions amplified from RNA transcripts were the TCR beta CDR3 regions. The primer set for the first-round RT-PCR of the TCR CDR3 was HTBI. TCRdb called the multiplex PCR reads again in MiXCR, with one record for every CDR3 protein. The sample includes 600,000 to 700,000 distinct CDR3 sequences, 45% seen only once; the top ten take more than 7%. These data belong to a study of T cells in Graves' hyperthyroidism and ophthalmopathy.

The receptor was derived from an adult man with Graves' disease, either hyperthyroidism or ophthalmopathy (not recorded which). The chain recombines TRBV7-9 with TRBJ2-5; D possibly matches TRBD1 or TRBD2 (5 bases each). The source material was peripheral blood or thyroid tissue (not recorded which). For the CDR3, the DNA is TGTGCCAGCAGCCGGGGCCCTAGGTCGCGGGAGACCCAGTACTTC. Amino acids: CASSRGPRSRETQYF.